The clone carrying this TCR beta chain occurred a few times. As yet, its antigen is unknown. This specimen belongs to a study of blood T cells in healthy people across ages. Study findings and constraints: Across samples, TCR beta diversity tracked strongly with naive T cell percentage. The recorded TCR beta diversity per million T cells decreased in a roughly linear manner with age.

The germline V gene has CDR1 SNHLY and CDR2 FYNNEI. Trimming shortened V by 4 bases and J by 9 bases, and 16 bases separated the two germline ends. CDR3 length equals 14 residues. The authors ran a second PCR of about 6 to 11 cycles using a sample-barcoded 5' primer and a J-beta primer mix. TCRdb re-called the 5' RACE reads through MiXCR, storing one row per CDR3 protein. The sample has around 2 million distinct CDR3 sequences, 30% to 40% seen once. Aged about 6 to 95, donors were systemically healthy Caucasians from Russia. Isolation recovered at least 6 million PBMCs from every sample. The sequence was obtained from a human donor in good health. The sample comprised blood. V is TRBV2 and J is TRBJ2-1; D may be TRBD1 or TRBD2 (6 bases each). In DNA, the CDR3 is TGTGCCAGCAGTGCGGGGGAAGAAGGGGGTGAGCAGTTCTTC. Its translation is CASSAGEEGGEQFF. Full variable domain (outside the CDR3, taken from reference TRBV2 and TRBJ2-1): EPEVTQTPSHQVTQMGQEVILRCVPISNHLYFYWYRQILGQKVEFLVSFYNNEISEKSEIFDDQFSVERPDGSNFTLKIRSTKLEDSAMYFCASSAGEEGGEQFFGPGTRLTVL.